This T cell receptor beta chain was sequenced for a study of T-cell reconstitution after alpha-beta-depleted transplantation in children. Trimming took 5 bases from V and 7 from J, leaving 18 bases between them. CDR1 and CDR2 from the germline V gene are MDHEN and SYDVKM. The CDR3 runs to 14 residues. This clonotype has a handful of counts. Unique molecular identifiers were built into the TCRbeta library. TCRdb passed the PCR reads through MiXCR, listing each CDR3 protein once. The sample carries roughly 790,000 distinct CDR3 sequences, approximately 15% recorded once. The sample in question was PBMCs, mostly from graft donor cells, obtained 360 days after TCRalphabeta/CD19-depleted stem cell transplant. This sequence was found in a male patient aged 10 to 17 who had a stem cell transplant for acute lymphoblastic leukemia, so the T cells may come from the graft donor. V gene TRBV28 combines with J gene TRBJ2-7, with D tentatively TRBD1 or TRBD2 (5 bases each). CDR3 in DNA: TGTGCCAGCAGTCCCAGGGACCGTCAAGGGGAGCAGTACTTC. Translated, it gives CASSPRDRQGEQYF.